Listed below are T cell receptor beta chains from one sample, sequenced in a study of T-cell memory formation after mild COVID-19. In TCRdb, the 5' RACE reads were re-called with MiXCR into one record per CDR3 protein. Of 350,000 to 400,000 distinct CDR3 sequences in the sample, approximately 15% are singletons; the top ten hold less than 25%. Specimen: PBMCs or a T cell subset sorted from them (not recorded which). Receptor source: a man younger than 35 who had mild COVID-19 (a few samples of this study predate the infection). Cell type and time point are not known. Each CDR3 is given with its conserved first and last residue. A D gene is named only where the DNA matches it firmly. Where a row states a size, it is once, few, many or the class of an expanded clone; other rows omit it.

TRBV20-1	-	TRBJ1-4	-	TGCAGTGCTAGAGCAGGGGCCCGACCAACTAATGAAAAACTGTTTTTT	CSARAGARPTNEKLFF
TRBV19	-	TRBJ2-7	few	TGTGCCAGCTCGACACAGGGTTTCGCTCTGAGGGAGCAGTACTTC	CASSTQGFALREQYF
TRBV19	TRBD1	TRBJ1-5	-	TGTGCCAGTAGTCCCGGGACAGGGGGCACTCAGCCCCAGCATTTT	CASSPGTGGTQPQHF
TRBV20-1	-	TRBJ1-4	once	TGCAGGGCCCGGACGGGGAGTCCACTTGAAAAACTGTTTTTT	CRARTGSPLEKLFF
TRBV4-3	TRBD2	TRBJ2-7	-	TGCGCCAGCAGCCAAGTCGCGGGAGGCCACTCCTACGAGCAGTACTTC	CASSQVAGGHSYEQYF
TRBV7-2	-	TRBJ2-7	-	TGTGCCAGCAGCTTAGCGCTAGGGGGGGCAACCTACGAGCAGTACTTC	CASSLALGGATYEQYF
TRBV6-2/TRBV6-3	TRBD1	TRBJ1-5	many	TGTGCCAGCAGTTACCCACGACAGGGGGCAATATCGTTTCAGCATTTT	CASSYPRQGAISFQHF
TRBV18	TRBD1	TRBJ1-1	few	TGTGCCAGCTCACCGTTGGGACAGGGCACATTGAACACTGAAGCTTTCTTT	CASSPLGQGTLNTEAFF
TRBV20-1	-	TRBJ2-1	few	TGCAGTGCTAGAGAAGGCAGTTTGAACAATGAGCAGTTCTTC	CSAREGSLNNEQFF
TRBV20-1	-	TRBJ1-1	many	TGCAGTGCTAGAGACAGGGGTGAAGCTTTCTTT	CSARDRGEAFF
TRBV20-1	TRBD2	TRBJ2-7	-	TGCAGTGCTACTCGGACTAGCACTACCCACGAGCAGTACTTC	CSATRTSTTHEQYF
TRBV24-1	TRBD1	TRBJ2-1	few	TGTGCCACCAGTGATGCCGCAGGGGGTGAGCAGTTCTTC	CATSDAAGGEQFF
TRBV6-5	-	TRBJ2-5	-	TGTGCCTCTACAGGGTTTTCAGAGACCCAGTACTTC	CASTGFSETQYF
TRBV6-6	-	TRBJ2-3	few	TGTGCCAGCAGTTCTATAGTAGCTTCAGATACGCAGTATTTT	CASSSIVASDTQYF
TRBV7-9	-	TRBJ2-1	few	TGTGCCAGCAGCCACCGGGACCCCCAGATCTTC	CASSHRDPQIF
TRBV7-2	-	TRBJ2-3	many	TGTGCCAGCAGTCGAGGAGGAACGGCACAGGATACGCAGTATTTT	CASSRGGTAQDTQYF
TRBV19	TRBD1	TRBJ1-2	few	TGTGCCAGTAGTCAAGATGCTCGACAGGGAAACAGGCACTATGGCTACACCTTC	CASSQDARQGNRHYGYTF
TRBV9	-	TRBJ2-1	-	TGTGCCAGCAGCGTAGCTACGAGTGGGCCCGTGTACAATGAGCAGTTCTTC	CASSVATSGPVYNEQFF
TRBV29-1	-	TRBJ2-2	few	TGCAGCGCCCGGGACCCGAACACCGGGGAGCTGTTTTTT	CSARDPNTGELFF
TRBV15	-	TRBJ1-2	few	TGTGCCACCAGCAGAGACCGGGTTAAGAGCAACTATGGCTACACCTTC	CATSRDRVKSNYGYTF
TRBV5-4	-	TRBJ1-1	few	TGTGCCAGCAGCCCTTCCCCGGGCAGGGGCCATGAAGCTTTCTTT	CASSPSPGRGHEAFF
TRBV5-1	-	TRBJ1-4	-	TGCGCCAGCAGCTTGGCCGGACAGACCAATGAAAAACTGTTTTTT	CASSLAGQTNEKLFF
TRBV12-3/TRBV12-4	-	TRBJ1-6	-	TGTGCCAGCAGTCACTCGGGGGGTAATTCACCCCTCCACTTT	CASSHSGGNSPLHF
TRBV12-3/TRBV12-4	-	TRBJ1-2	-	TGTGCCAGCAGTCTACGGACGGGACCTGGTGGCTACACCTTC	CASSLRTGPGGYTF
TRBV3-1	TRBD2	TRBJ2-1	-	TGTGCCAGCAGCCAAGGACTAGCGGGGCTTAGGTCCTACAATGAGCAGTTCTTC	CASSQGLAGLRSYNEQFF
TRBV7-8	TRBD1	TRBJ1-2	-	TGTGCCAGCAGCCTACCCTCCAGGGCGGGGACAGGGGACCCGTCCGATGGCTACACCTTC	CASSLPSRAGTGDPSDGYTF
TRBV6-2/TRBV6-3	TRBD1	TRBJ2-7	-	TGTGCCAGCATTAGGGACAGCTCCTACGAGCAGTACTTC	CASIRDSSYEQYF
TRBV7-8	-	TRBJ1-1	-	TGTGCCAGCAGCTTAGCTCAGGGGCACAACACTGAAGCTTTCTTT	CASSLAQGHNTEAFF